The sample holds a few counts of the clone carrying this TCR beta chain. The antigen is undetermined. This sample was included in a study of cytomegalovirus exposure and HLA in healthy donors. Overall study context: An analysis done earlier identified 95 million to 140 million unique TCR beta sequences from about 179 million T cells. Whole-study results and caveats: About 90% or about 30% of the time was how often most TCR beta V segments were productive, according to an earlier analysis. CMV serostatus was the only immune exposure information that was available. Later analysis associated a missense DCLRE1C variant with TCR beta V- and J-gene trimming.

The CDR3 runs to 14 residues. Germline CDR1 and CDR2: LGHNT and FRNRAP. The junction had 8 bases not matched to a gene; V was cut back by 7 bases and J by 6 bases. Both 60 Vbeta primers and 13 Jbeta primers went into the PCR. Only in-frame clones appear in the TCRdb table, and some are missing; sequencing was by immunoSEQ multiplex PCR. The sample records about 110,000 clones, around two thirds being singletons. V is TRBV12-5 and J is TRBJ1-5; 8 bases match TRBD1. The receptor's source is a man aged 25 to 40 in good health and CMV-seropositive. The sample comprised PBMCs. The CDR3 nucleotides are TGTGCTAGTGCCCTCGGACAGGGCGGTCAGCCCCAGCATTTT. This codes for CASALGQGGQPQHF.